The present TCR beta chain was sequenced within a study of blood T cell repertoires in COVID-19. Generated by immunoSEQ multiplex PCR, the TCRdb table keeps only in-frame clones and is missing some. The sample consists of around 250,000 clones, around nine tenths of them appearing once. Germline V gene data show CDR1 as LNHDA and CDR2 as SQIVND (reference sequence). The CDR3 totals 17 residues. The V end was cut by 3 bases, the J end by 1 base, with 18 bases between. Exposed study participants had met a COVID-19 case within 2 weeks before entry. Sequences were obtained from PBMCs or T cells enriched from blood (not recorded which). The receptor was isolated from a middle-aged woman who had been exposed to COVID-19. The rearrangement joins TRBV19 to TRBJ1-1; D is perhaps TRBD1 (6 bases). The DNA for the CDR3 is TGTGCCAGTAGTATTTATTATTTGGGGGCAGGGAACACTGAAGCTTTCTTT. It translates to CASSIYYLGAGNTEAFF. Together with reference TRBV19 and TRBJ1-1, the CDR3 gives the full variable domain: DGGITQSPKYLFRKEGQNVTLSCEQNLNHDAMYWYRQDPGQGLRLIYYSQIVNDFQKGDIAEGYSVSREKKESFPLTVTSAQKNPTAFYLCASSIYYLGAGNTEAFFGQGTRLTVV.